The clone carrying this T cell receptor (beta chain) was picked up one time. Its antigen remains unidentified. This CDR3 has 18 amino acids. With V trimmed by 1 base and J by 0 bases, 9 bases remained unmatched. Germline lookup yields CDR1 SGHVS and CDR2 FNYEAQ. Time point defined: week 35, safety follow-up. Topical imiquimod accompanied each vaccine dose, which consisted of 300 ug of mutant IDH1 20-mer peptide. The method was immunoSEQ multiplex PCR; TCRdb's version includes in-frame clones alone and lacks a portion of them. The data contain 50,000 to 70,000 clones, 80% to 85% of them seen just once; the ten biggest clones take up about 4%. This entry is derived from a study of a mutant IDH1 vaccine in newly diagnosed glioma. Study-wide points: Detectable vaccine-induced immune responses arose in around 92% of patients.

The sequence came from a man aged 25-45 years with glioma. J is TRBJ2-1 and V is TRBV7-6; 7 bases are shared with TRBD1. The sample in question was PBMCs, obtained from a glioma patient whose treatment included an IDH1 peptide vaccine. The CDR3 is CASSLEGALLFSYNEQFF. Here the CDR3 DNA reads TGTGCCAGCAGCTTAGAGGGGGCGTTGTTATTCTCCTACAATGAGCAGTTCTTC.